The T cell receptor beta chain under discussion was sequenced for a study of blood T cell repertoires in COVID-19 (dated by TCRdb to about 2020). General notes on the study: The collaborator samples originated in the United States, Italy and Spain and spanned the acute and convalescent phases of COVID-19. The prospective study material was composed of cDNA or gDNA derived from T cells, B-cell-depleted T cells, or PBMCs. Subjects who had been exposed to COVID-19, were actively infected with it, or had recovered from it provided the deeply sampled blood TCRbeta repertoires that made up the dataset. The repertoires were released in a freely available public database intended as a resource for research on the immune response to SARS-CoV-2. Samples were obtained from the ongoing ImmuneRACE study (first 160 participants) and from over 1,000 subjects provided by 6 global collaborators. A de-identified subject ID, COVID-19 status, age in years and sex were almost always included in the sample metadata. Where available, HLA class I and class II types were obtained from metadata supplied by the sample provider rather than from assay-based typing.

The immunoSEQ Assay, a bias-controlled multiplex PCR, was used to amplify TCRbeta CDR3 regions from genomic DNA. As for the original processing: The number of nucleated cells in each sample was estimated from the amplification of reference gene primers within the assay. Sequence reads were collapsed and filtered to measure the absolute abundance of every unique TCRbeta CDR3 rearrangement. Productive Simpson clonality was computed per sample as the square root of Simpson's diversity index over productive rearrangements. TCRdb's version of the immuneACCESS table is confined to in-frame rearrangements and falls short of the full clone set. An unresolved V gene accounts for under half of the shortfall where checked; the remainder is of unknown origin. That table supplies the V and J calls and clone size; D and trimming were determined from the DNA. The sample contains a few hundred thousand clones, approximately 81% of them found a single time. Of the sample, about 3% is held by the ten largest clones.

General findings and caveats noted by the study authors: The quantity of clinical and demographic metadata differed by source and by participant and was supplied without curation.

A second Seattle source provided samples from volunteer blood donors who had recovered from COVID-19. Collaborating institutions collected whole blood in K2EDTA tubes following their own protocols. For TCRbeta analysis, collaborators shipped samples in one of three forms: frozen whole blood, isolated PBMCs, or DNA extracted from either of those sample types. The CDR3 starts with the cysteine, ends with the phenylalanine, and has 14 residues. The retained sequence is limited to the CDR3, 42 bases, with the frame set at the first base. From V the trimming removes 7 bases and from J it removes 6 bases, while the gene matches leave 8 bases of the junction unaccounted for. From a lookup of the germline V gene, CDR1 and CDR2 are MDHEN and SYDVKM. A word on this clone: Its antigen has not been determined. The sample holds no much larger clone one base away, and base qualities are not on file.

The clonotype originates from a man aged 45-60 years who had recovered from COVID-19. The chain joins TRBV28 to TRBJ2-1, and 8 bases in between align with TRBD1. The sample consisted of peripheral blood. The bases are TGTGCCAGCATTGTTGGACAGGGCGGCAATGAGCAGTTCTTC. Translation gives CASIVGQGGNEQFF.